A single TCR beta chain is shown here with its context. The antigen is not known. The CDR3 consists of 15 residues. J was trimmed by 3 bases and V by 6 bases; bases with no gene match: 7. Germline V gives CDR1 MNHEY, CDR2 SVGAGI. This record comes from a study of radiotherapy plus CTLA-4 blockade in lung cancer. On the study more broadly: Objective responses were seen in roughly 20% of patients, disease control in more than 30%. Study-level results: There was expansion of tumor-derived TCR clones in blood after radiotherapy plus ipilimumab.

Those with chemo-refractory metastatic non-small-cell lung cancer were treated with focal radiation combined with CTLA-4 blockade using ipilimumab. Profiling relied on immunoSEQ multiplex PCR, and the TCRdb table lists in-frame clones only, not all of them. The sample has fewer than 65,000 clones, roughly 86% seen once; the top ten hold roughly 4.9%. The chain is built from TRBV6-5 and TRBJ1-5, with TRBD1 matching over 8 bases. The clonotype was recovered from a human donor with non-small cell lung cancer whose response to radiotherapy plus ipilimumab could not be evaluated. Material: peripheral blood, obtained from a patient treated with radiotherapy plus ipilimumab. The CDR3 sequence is CASSFGTGDNQPQHF. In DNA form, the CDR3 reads TGTGCCAGCAGCTTCGGGACAGGAGACAATCAGCCCCAGCATTTT.